This record covers a single T cell receptor beta chain. CD8+ and CD4+ T cells from blood underwent TCR beta sequencing, which was carried out in a high-throughput format. An input of roughly 0.45 to 1 ug of RNA was subjected to reverse transcription using random hexamers. TCR beta CDR3 was amplified by immunoSEQ multiplex PCR. This amplification extended across 54 Vbeta and 13 Jbeta segments. A single record per CDR3 protein comes from TCRdb applying MiXCR to the immunoSEQ multiplex PCR reads. The sample records some 120,000 distinct CDR3 sequences, 90% to 95% being singletons. This entry comes from a study of CD8 T cells in Susac syndrome. The origin of this receptor is a human donor in good health. Material: CD4+ T cells from PBMCs.

CDR3 coding DNA: TGTGCCAGCAGTGCCCTAAGCTCTGGGGCCAACGTCCTGACTTTC. Amino acid sequence: CASSALSSGANVLTF. The V gene is TRBV2, the J gene TRBJ2-6; D is unresolved. Trimming took 4 bases from V and 0 from J, leaving 7 bases between them. CDR3 length: 15 residues. From germline, CDR1 is SNHLY and CDR2 FYNNEI.